Listed below are T cell receptor beta chains from one sample, sequenced in a study of cytomegalovirus exposure and HLA in healthy donors. Using immunoSEQ multiplex PCR, the repertoire was profiled, and TCRdb retains in-frame clones only, with some absent. The sample lists under 200,000 clones; 75% to 85% were seen once. Sequenced material: PBMCs. The origin of the receptors is a girl aged 2 to 10 in good health and CMV-seropositive. Each CDR3 is given with its conserved first and last residue.

j_call v_call cdr3_aa
TRBJ2-7 TRBV5-8 CASSLVGQSSYEQYF
TRBJ2-3 TRBV27 CASSSTNTDTQYF
TRBJ1-3 TRBV18 CASSRRGGPSGNTIYF
TRBJ2-7 TRBV2 CASRKPSGTYEQYF
TRBJ2-7 TRBV7-9 CASSLANLNGEQYF
TRBJ2-7 TRBV30 CAWSVAGAWREQYF
TRBJ2-5 TRBV30 CAWSSGLQETQYF
TRBJ1-5 TRBV30 CAWSSQGARPQHF
TRBJ2-5 TRBV12-5 CASGLETGGGETQYF
TRBJ2-4 TRBV2 CASRSLAKNIQYF
TRBJ2-1 TRBV5-4 CASSPRGGNEQFF
TRBJ1-3 TRBV13 CASSPGLIRSGNTIYF
TRBJ2-5 TRBV6-6 CASKETSGRSQETQYF
TRBJ2-1 TRBV5-1 CASSLVYRGSKNEQFF
TRBJ1-5 TRBV30 CAWSPDSYSNQPQHF
TRBJ2-5 TRBV28 CASSFWSGSGGETQYF
TRBJ1-4 TRBV7-9 CASSYLGGRGEKLFF
TRBJ2-1 TRBV27 CASSLSINEQFF
TRBJ2-2 TRBV5-4 CASSQTPRGRGTGELFF
TRBJ2-3 TRBV29-1 CSVDDRVVDTQYF
TRBJ2-7 TRBV30 CAWDPGTGKGEQYF
TRBJ1-1 TRBV2 CASSVDSMNTEAFF
TRBJ1-1 TRBV30 CAWSATGNTEAFF
TRBJ2-2 TRBV7-9 CASSLDRGTGELFF
TRBJ2-7 TRBV27 CASRSMTGTYEQYF